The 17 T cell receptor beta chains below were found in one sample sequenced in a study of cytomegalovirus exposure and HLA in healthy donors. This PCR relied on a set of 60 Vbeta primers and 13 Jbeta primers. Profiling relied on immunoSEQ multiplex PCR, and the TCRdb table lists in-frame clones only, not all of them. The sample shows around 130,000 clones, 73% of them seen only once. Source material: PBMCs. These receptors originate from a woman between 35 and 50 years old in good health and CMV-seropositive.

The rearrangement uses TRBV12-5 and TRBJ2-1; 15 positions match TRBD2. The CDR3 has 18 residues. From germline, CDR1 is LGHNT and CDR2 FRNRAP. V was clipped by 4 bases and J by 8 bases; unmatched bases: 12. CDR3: CASGSYGLAGGGAHEQFF. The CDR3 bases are TGTGCTAGTGGTTCCTACGGACTAGCGGGAGGGGGGGCCCATGAGCAGTTCTTC.

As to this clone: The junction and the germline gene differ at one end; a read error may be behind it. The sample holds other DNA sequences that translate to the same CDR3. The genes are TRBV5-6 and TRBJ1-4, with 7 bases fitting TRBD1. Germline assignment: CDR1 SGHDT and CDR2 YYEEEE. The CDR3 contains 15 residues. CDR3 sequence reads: CASSRSGGPNEKLFF. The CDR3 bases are TGTGCCAGCAGCCGTTCAGGGGGTCCTAATGAAAAATTGTTTTTT.

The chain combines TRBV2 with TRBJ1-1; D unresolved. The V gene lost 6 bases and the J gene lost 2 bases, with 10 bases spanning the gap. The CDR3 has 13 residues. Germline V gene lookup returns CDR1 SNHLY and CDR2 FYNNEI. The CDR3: CASSYSRNTEAFF. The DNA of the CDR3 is TGTGCCAGCAGCTACAGCCGAAACACTGAAGCTTTCTTT. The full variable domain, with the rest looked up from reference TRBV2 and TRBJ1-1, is EPEVTQTPSHQVTQMGQEVILRCVPISNHLYFYWYRQILGQKVEFLVSFYNNEISEKSEIFDDQFSVERPDGSNFTLKIRSTKLEDSAMYFCASSYSRNTEAFFGQGTRLTVV.

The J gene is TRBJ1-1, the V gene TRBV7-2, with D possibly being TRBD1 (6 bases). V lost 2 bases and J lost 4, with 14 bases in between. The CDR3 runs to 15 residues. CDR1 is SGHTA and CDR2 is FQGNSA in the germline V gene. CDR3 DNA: TGTGCCAGCAGCTTAAGGGAGGGGGGAAGCACTGAAGCTTTCTTT. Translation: CASSLREGGSTEAFF.

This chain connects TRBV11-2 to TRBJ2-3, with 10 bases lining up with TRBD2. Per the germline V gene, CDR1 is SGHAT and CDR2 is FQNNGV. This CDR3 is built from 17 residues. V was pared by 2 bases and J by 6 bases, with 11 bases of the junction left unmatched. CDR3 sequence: CASSLRRGSGRADTQYF. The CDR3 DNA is TGTGCCAGCAGCTTAAGGCGAGGGAGCGGGAGGGCGGATACGCAGTATTTT.

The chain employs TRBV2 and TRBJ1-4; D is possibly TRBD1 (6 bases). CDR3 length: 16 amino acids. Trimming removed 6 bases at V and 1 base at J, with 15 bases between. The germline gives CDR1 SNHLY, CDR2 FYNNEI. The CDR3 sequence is CASSPGRGITNEKLFF. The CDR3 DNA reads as TGTGCCAGCAGCCCGGGGAGGGGGATAACTAATGAAAAACTGTTTTTT. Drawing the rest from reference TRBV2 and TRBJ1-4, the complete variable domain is EPEVTQTPSHQVTQMGQEVILRCVPISNHLYFYWYRQILGQKVEFLVSFYNNEISEKSEIFDDQFSVERPDGSNFTLKIRSTKLEDSAMYFCASSPGRGITNEKLFFGSGTQLSVL.

For the CDR3, the DNA is TGTGCCAGCAGCTTAGCTGATAGCGGGAGTTACAATGAGCAGTTCTTC. Translating it yields CASSLADSGSYNEQFF. The chain links TRBV7-2 to TRBJ2-1; TRBD2 aligns across 9 bases. V lost 0 bases and J lost 4; bases outside the gene matches: 4. The germline CDR1 and CDR2 sequences are SGHTA and FQGNSA. The CDR3 has 16 amino acids.

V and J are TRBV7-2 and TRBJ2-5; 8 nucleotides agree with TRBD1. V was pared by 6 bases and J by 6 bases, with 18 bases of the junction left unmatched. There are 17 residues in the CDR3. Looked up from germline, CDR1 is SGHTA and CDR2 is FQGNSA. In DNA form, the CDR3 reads TGTGCCAGCAGATCCAGCATAGGACAGGGAATGGGAAAGACCCAGTACTTC. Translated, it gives CASRSSIGQGMGKTQYF.

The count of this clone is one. The CDR3 is CVRIPGCCDRVNSPLHF. In DNA, the CDR3 is TGTGTCAGAATCCCTGGGTGTTGCGACAGGGTAAATTCACCCCTCCACTTT. The chain has TRBV7-5 and TRBJ1-6; TRBD1, the table's D call, lacks a check against the DNA. TRBV7-5 is designated a pseudogene. This CDR3 is 17 amino acids long.

This CDR3 reads CASSLGAEPLNTEAFF. CDR3 in DNA: TGTGCCAGCAGCTTAGGGGCAGAGCCCTTGAACACTGAAGCTTTCTTT. V is TRBV5-4 and J is TRBJ1-1; TRBD1 is a possible D gene (5 bases). This CDR3 is 16 amino acids long. V was cut by 2 bases and J by 0 bases, with 14 bases left in between. Germline CDR1 and CDR2: SGHNT and YYREEE (reference sequence).

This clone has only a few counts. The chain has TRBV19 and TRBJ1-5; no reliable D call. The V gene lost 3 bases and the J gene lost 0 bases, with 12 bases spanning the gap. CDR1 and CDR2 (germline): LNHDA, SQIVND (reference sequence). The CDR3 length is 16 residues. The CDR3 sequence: CASSMWPADSNQPQHF. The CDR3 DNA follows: TGTGCCAGTAGTATGTGGCCGGCGGATAGCAATCAGCCCCAGCATTTT.

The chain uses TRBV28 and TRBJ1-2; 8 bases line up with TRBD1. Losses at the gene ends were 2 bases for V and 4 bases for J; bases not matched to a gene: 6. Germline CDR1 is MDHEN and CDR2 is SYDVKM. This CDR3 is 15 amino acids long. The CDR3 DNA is TGTGCCAGCAGTTTAGCGGGACAGGCGACCTATGGCTACACCTTC. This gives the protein CASSLAGQATYGYTF.

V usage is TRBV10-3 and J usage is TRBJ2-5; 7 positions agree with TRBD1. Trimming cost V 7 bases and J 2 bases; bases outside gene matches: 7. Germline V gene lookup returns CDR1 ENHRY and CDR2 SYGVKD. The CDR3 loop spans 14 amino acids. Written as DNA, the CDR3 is TGTGCCATCACCGAGAGACAGGGTCAAGAGACCCAGTACTTC. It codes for CAITERQGQETQYF.

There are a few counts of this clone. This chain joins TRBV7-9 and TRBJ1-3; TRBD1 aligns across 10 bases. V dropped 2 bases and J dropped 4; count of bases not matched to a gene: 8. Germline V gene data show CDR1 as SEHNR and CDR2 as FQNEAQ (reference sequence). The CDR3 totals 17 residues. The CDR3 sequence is CASSLMGQGTGGNTIYF. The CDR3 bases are TGTGCCAGCAGCTTAATGGGACAGGGGACGGGCGGAAACACCATATATTTT.

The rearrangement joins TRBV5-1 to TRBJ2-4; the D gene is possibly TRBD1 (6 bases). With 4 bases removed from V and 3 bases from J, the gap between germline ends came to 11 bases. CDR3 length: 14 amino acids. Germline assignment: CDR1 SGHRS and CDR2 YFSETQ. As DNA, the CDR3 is TGCGCCAGCAGCCTTTCAGGGGTCAAAAACATTCAGTACTTC. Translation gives CASSLSGVKNIQYF.

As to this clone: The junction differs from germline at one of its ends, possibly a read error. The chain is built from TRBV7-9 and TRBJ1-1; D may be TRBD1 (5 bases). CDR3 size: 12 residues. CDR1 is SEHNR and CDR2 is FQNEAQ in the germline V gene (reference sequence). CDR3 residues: CSSSGGRGGAFF. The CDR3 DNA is TGTTCCAGCAGCGGGGGGAGGGGAGGGGCTTTCTTT.

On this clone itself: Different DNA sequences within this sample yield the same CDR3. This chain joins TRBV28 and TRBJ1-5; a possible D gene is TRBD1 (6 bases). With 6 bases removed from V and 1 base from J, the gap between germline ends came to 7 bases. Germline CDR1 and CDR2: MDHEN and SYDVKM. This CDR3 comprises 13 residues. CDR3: CASRQGSNQPQHF. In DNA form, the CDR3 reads TGTGCCAGCAGGCAGGGGAGCAATCAGCCCCAGCATTTT.